Shown below are 11 T cell receptor beta chains from a single sample sequenced in a study of beta chain features in type 1 diabetes. The whole isolated RNA underwent reverse transcription, so sequencing captured expressed TCRB transcripts. Method: immunoSEQ multiplex PCR; TCRdb's copy keeps in-frame clones and lacks some. The table lists 300,000 to 350,000 clones, 8% of them singletons, with approximately 0.47% in the top ten. Sequencing input: central memory CD4+ T cells from blood. All receptors derive from a woman aged 18-30 years in good health.

This clone was found many times. The rearrangement uses TRBV4-3 and TRBJ1-3; D unresolved. The CDR3 sequence is 15 residues long. Germline-derived CDR1 and CDR2 are LGHNA and YSLEER. Trimming removed 4 bases at V and 0 bases at J, with 10 bases between. The CDR3: CASSRAVNSGNTIYF. Here the CDR3 DNA reads TGCGCCAGCAGCCGCGCTGTAAACTCTGGAAACACCATATATTTT.

This rearrangement joins TRBV7-9 to TRBJ2-5; D might be TRBD1 or TRBD2, each matching 5 bases. The germline gives CDR1 SEHNR, CDR2 FQNEAQ (reference sequence). The CDR3 sequence is 19 residues long. V shed 2 bases and J shed 2 bases, with 24 bases lying between them. The CDR3 is CASSLPQRYGKGPQETQYF. The CDR3 nucleotides read TGTGCCAGCAGCTTACCACAACGTTACGGGAAGGGGCCGCAAGAGACCCAGTACTTC.

This clone was counted many times. J is TRBJ2-3 and V is TRBV6-6; 9 bases are a match to TRBD2. The CDR3 spans 15 residues. The V segment lost 3 bases and the J segment 3 bases; nucleotides outside the gene matches: 4. From germline, CDR1 is MNHNY and CDR2 SVGAGI (reference sequence). The CDR3 region is CASSYSGSRTDTQYF. The CDR3, as DNA: TGTGCCAGCAGTTATAGCGGGAGTAGGACAGATACGCAGTATTTT.

This clone showed up just a few times. Its ends do not fully match the called genes, so a read error is possible. V is TRBV23-1 and J is TRBJ1-1; D is ambiguous. TRBV23-1 is recorded as an ORF, its role being uncertain. This CDR3 contains 16 residues. CDR3 coding DNA: TGCGCCAGCAATCAACCCGGGAGGATTGAGAACACTGAAGCTTTCTTT. It codes for CASNQPGRIENTEAFF.

In its sample, this clone was seen a few times. The rearrangement links TRBV9 to TRBJ1-3, with 7 bases that match TRBD1. The V gene end was trimmed by 3 bases and the J gene end by 7 bases; junction bases not matched to a gene: 4. Germline CDR1 and CDR2: SGDLS and YYNGEE. The CDR3 length is 13 residues. DNA for the CDR3: TGTGCCAGCAGCGCAGGGGGTCGTAACACCATATATTTT. Its protein is CASSAGGRNTIYF.

This clone showed up just a few times. The same CDR3 can be traced to other DNA sequences in this sample. The J gene is TRBJ1-2, the V gene TRBV7-9, with a possible D match to TRBD1 (5 bases). CDR1 is SEHNR, CDR2 FQNEAQ, per germline (reference sequence). The ends were cut back, 2 bases at V and 5 bases at J, with 6 bases in the middle. The CDR3 totals 12 residues. Here the CDR3 reads CASSLTGYGYTF. CDR3 DNA: TGTGCCAGCAGCTTAACAGGATATGGCTACACCTTC.

This clone occurred a few times. The chain employs TRBV27 and TRBJ1-5, with 8 nucleotides matching TRBD1. The CDR3 length is 17 residues. V shed 0 bases, J shed 5 bases, and the junction held 9 bases outside the gene matches. Germline V gene lookup returns CDR1 MNHEY and CDR2 SMNVEV (reference sequence). The CDR3 loop is CASSLSFGQGGHQPQHF. In DNA form, the CDR3 reads TGTGCCAGCAGTTTATCCTTCGGACAGGGAGGGCATCAGCCCCAGCATTTT.

The chain couples TRBV19 to TRBJ2-5; D possibly matches TRBD1 or TRBD2 (6 bases each). Trimming removed 3 bases from V and 4 bases from J, with 21 bases in between. The CDR3 is 17 amino acids. Germline values: CDR1 LNHDA, CDR2 SQIVND (reference sequence). For the CDR3, the DNA is TGTGCCAGTAGTATCATGGGGGGCGCGGTGGGAGTAGAGACCCAGTACTTC. Its protein product is CASSIMGGAVGVETQYF.

At least ten counts were recorded for this clone. The chain is built from TRBV7-2 and TRBJ2-5, with TRBD1 identical over 7 bases. The CDR3 runs to 14 residues. Unmatched junction bases numbered 4, after V lost 4 bases and J lost 2 bases. CDR1 SGHTA and CDR2 FQGNSA come from the germline V gene. The CDR3: CASSSGQFQETQYF. DNA for the CDR3: TGTGCCAGCAGCTCGGGACAGTTTCAAGAGACCCAGTACTTC.

The chain couples TRBV29-1 to TRBJ2-7, with D possibly matching TRBD1 (5 bases). V lost 4 bases and J 4 bases, leaving 11 bases between the germline ends. Germline assignment: CDR1 SQVTM and CDR2 ANQGSEA. The length of the CDR3 is 12 residues. CDR3 region: CSVGGRDYEQYF. The CDR3 region has the DNA TGCAGCGTTGGGGGCAGGGATTACGAGCAGTACTTC.

The rearrangement uses TRBV18 and TRBJ2-1, with 11 bases identical to TRBD2. The CDR3 is 14 amino acids. V lost 2 bases to trimming and J lost 8 bases; unmatched junction nucleotides: 2. Germline CDR1 reads KGHSH; CDR2 reads LQKENI. The CDR3 spells CASSPIAGGHEQFF. In DNA, the CDR3 is TGTGCCAGCTCACCAATAGCGGGAGGGCATGAGCAGTTCTTC.